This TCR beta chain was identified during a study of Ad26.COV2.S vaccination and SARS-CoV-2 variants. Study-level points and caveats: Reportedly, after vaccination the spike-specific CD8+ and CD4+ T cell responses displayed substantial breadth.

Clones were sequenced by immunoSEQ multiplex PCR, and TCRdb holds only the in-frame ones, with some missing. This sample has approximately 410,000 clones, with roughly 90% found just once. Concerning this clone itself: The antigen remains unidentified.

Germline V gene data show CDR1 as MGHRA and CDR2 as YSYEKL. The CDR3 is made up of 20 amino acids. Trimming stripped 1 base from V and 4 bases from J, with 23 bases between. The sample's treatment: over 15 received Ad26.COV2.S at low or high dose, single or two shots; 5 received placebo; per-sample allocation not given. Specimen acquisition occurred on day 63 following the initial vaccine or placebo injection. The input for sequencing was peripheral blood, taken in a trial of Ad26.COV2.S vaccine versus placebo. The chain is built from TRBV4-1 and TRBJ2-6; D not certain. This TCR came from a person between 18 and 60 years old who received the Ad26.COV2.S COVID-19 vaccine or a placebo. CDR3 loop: CASSQVNIWSLAEGANVLTF. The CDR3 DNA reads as TGCGCCAGCAGCCAAGTCAATATTTGGTCATTGGCGGAGGGGGCCAACGTCCTGACTTTC.